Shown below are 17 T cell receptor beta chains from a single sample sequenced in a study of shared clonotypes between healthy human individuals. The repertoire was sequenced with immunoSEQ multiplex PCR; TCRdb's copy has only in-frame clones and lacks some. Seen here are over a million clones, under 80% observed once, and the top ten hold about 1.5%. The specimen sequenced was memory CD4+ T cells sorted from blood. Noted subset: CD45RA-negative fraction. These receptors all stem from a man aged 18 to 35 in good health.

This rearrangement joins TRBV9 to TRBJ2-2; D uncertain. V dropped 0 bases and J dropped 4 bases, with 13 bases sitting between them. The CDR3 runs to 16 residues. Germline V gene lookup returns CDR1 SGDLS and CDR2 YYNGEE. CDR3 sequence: CASSVEVPRSTGELFF. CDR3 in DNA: TGTGCCAGCAGCGTAGAGGTTCCCAGGAGCACCGGGGAGCTGTTTTTT.

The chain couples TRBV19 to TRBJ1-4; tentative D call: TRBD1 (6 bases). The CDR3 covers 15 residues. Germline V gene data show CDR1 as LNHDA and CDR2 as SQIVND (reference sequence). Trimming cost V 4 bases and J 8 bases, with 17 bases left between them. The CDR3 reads CASSRQQGWREKLFF. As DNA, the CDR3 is TGTGCCAGTAGTAGACAACAGGGTTGGCGAGAAAAACTGTTTTTT.

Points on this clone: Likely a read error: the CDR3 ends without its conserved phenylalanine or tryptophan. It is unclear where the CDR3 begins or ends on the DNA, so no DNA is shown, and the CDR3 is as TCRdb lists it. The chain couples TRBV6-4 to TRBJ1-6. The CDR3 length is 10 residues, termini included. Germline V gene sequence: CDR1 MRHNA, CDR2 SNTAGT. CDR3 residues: CASSDKTGAP.

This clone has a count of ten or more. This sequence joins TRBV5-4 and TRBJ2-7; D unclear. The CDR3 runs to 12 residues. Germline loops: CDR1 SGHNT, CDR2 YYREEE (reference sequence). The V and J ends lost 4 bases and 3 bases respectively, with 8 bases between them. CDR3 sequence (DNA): TGTGCCAGCAGCCGCGCCAACTACGAGCAGTACTTC. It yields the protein CASSRANYEQYF.

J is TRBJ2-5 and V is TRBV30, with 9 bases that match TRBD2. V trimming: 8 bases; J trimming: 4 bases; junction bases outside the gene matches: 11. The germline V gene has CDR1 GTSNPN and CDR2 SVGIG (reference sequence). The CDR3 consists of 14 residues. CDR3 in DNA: TGTGCCGGGGGGGTAGCGGGAGCGGCAGAGACCCAGTACTTC. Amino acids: CAGGVAGAAETQYF.

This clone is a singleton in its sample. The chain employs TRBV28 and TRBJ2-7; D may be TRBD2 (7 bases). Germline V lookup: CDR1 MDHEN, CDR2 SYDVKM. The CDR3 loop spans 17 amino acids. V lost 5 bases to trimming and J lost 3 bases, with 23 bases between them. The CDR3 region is CASSTIQRGGLNYEQYF. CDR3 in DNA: TGTGCCAGCAGTACCATACAGAGGGGGGGTTTAAACTACGAGCAGTACTTC.

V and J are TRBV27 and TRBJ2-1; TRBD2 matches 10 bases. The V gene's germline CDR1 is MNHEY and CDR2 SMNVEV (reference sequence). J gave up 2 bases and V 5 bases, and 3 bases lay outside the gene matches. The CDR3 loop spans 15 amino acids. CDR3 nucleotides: TGTGCCAGCAGTACGGGGACTAGCGCCTACAATGAGCAGTTCTTC. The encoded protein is CASSTGTSAYNEQFF.

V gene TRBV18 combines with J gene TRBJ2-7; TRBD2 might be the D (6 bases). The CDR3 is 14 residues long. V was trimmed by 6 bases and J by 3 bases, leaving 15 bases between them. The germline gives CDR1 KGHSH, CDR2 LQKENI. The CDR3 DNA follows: TGTGCCAGCTCCCCCGGGACTCTTGACTACGAGCAGTACTTC. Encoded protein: CASSPGTLDYEQYF.

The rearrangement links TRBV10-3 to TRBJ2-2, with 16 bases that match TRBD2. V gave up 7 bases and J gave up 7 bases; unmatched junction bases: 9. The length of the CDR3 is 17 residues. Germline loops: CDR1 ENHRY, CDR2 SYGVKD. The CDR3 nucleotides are TGTGCCATCAAGCTGGGACTAGCGGGGGGGCCGGACGGGGAGCTGTTTTTT. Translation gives CAIKLGLAGGPDGELFF.

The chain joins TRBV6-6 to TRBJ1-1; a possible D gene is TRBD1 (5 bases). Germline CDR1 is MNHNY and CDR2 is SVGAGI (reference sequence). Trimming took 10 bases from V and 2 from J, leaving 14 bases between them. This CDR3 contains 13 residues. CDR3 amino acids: CATRGRGNTEAFF. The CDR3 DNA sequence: TGTGCCACTAGGGGCCGGGGAAACACTGAAGCTTTCTTT.

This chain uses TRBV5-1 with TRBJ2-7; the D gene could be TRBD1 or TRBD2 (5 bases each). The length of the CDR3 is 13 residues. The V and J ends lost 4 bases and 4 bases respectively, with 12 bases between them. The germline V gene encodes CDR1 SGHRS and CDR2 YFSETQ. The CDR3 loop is CASSLGTIYEQYF. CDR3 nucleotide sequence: TGCGCCAGCAGCCTAGGGACCATTTACGAGCAGTACTTC.

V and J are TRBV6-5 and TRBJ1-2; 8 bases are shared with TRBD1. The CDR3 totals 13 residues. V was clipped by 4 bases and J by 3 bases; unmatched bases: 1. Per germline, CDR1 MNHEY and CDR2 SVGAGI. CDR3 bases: TGTGCCAGCAGTTTGACAGGGGACTATGGCTACACCTTC. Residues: CASSLTGDYGYTF.

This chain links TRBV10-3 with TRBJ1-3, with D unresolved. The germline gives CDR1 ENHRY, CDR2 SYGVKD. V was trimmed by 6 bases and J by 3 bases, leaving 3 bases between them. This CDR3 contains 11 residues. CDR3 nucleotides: TGTGCCATCAGCCTTGGAAACACCATATATTTT. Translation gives CAISLGNTIYF.

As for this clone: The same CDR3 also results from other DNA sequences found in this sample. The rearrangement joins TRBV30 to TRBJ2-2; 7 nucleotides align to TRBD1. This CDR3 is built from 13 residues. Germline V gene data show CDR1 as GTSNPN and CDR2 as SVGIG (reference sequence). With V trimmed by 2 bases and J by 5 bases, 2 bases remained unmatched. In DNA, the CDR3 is TGTGCCTGGAGTACACAGGGGACCGGGGAGCTGTTTTTT. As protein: CAWSTQGTGELFF.

DNA for the CDR3: TGCGCCAGCAGCGGCGACATATCCTACGAGCAGTACTTC. Protein: CASSGDISYEQYF. The chain combines TRBV5-1 with TRBJ2-7; D not resolved. V lost 4 bases and J 1 base, leaving 9 bases between the germline ends. Germline CDR1 SGHRS, CDR2 YFSETQ. The CDR3 is 13 amino acids.

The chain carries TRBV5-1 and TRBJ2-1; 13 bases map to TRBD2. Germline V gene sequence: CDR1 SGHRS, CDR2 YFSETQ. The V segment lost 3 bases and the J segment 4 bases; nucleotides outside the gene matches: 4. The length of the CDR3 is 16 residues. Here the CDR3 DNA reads TGCGCCAGCAGCTCTCGGACTAGCGGGGGATACAATGAGCAGTTCTTC. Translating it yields CASSSRTSGGYNEQFF.

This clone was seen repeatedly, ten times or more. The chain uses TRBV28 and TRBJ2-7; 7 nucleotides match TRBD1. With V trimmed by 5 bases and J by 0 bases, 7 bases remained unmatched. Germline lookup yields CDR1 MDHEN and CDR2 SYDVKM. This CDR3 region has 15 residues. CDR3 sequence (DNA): TGTGCCAGCAGTCCTCAGGGGACAGCCTCCTACGAGCAGTACTTC. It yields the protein CASSPQGTASYEQYF.